This T cell receptor (beta chain) was recorded in a study of identical twins. Study-level points and caveats: Sequences that were beta out-of-frame showed weaker excess twin sharing. High-abundance cord blood beta clonotypes had fewer insertions; memory repertoires showed none. Part of the zero-insertion signal could reflect confounding by invariant MAIT and iNKT cells.

A note on this clonotype: What it binds is unknown.

Unique molecular identifiers were present on cDNA, and template switching added a universal primer site. A single record per CDR3 protein comes from TCRdb applying MiXCR to the 5' RACE reads. The data show some 630,000 distinct CDR3 sequences, around 7.4% seen once. The CDR3 is 17 residues long. Per germline, CDR1 SEHNR and CDR2 FQNEAQ (reference sequence). Losses at the gene ends were 8 bases for V and 2 bases for J; bases not matched to a gene: 16. The sample was also linked to a second study, of yellow fever vaccine responses in identical twins.

The specimen was PBMCs. V and J are TRBV7-9 and TRBJ2-5, with TRBD2 matching 8 bases. The TCR was taken from a woman aged 18 to 35 in good health. CDR3 protein: CASGDRLVAGPQETQYF. DNA for the CDR3: TGTGCCAGCGGAGACCGACTTGTAGCGGGACCGCAAGAGACCCAGTACTTC. Full variable domain (missing parts from reference TRBV7-9 and TRBJ2-5): DTGVSQNPRHKITKRGQNVTFRCDPISEHNRLYWYRQTLGQGPEFLTYFQNEAQLEKSRLLSDRFSAERPKGSFSTLEIQRTEQGDSAMYLCASGDRLVAGPQETQYFGPGTRLLVL.